One and the same sample provided the 10 T cell receptor beta chains below, sequenced in a study of blood T cell repertoires in COVID-19. Libraries were prepared by immunoSEQ multiplex PCR; TCRdb keeps only in-frame clonotypes and omits some of them. This sample has tens of thousands of clones, with around 76% found just once. Sequencing used peripheral blood. Receptor source: a human donor in a cohort sampled during active COVID-19.

The chain is built from TRBV19 and TRBJ2-6; a weak D match, TRBD1 (6 bases). Germline CDR1 LNHDA, CDR2 SQIVND (reference sequence). The CDR3 is made up of 17 amino acids. The ends were cut back, 7 bases at V and 2 bases at J, with 18 bases in the middle. The CDR3 sequence is CASTSKMGAPGANVLTF. The CDR3 DNA sequence: TGTGCCAGTACTTCAAAGATGGGGGCGCCTGGGGCCAACGTCCTGACTTTC.

V gene TRBV5-5 combines with J gene TRBJ2-7; TRBD2 matches at 11 bases. The trim removed 4 bases at V and 0 bases at J, leaving 6 bases unmatched. The germline gives CDR1 SGHKS, CDR2 YYEKEE (reference sequence). This CDR3 region has 16 residues. The CDR3, as DNA: TGTGCCAGCAGCCCGAGACTAGCGGGAAGCTCCTACGAGCAGTACTTC. This translates into CASSPRLAGSSYEQYF.

The V and J genes are TRBV2 and TRBJ2-7, with D perhaps matching TRBD2 (7 bases). The CDR3 extends over 17 amino acids. Per the germline V gene, CDR1 is SNHLY and CDR2 is FYNNEI. The V gene lost 0 bases and the J gene lost 3 bases, with 18 bases spanning the gap. The CDR3 sequence is CASSEALRGATSYEQYF. DNA for the CDR3: TGTGCCAGCAGTGAAGCGCTACGGGGGGCGACGAGCTACGAGCAGTACTTC.

V usage is TRBV19 and J usage is TRBJ1-1; no reliable D call. Between the trimmed V and J ends, which lost 5 bases and 0 bases, there was a span of 10 bases. CDR3 length: 14 amino acids. Germline V gene sequence: CDR1 LNHDA, CDR2 SQIVND (reference sequence). The DNA of the CDR3 is TGTGCCAGTAGTCCACAGACCGTGAACACTGAAGCTTTCTTT. This gives the protein CASSPQTVNTEAFF. Looking up the rest from reference TRBV19 and TRBJ1-1 gives the full variable domain: DGGITQSPKYLFRKEGQNVTLSCEQNLNHDAMYWYRQDPGQGLRLIYYSQIVNDFQKGDIAEGYSVSREKKESFPLTVTSAQKNPTAFYLCASSPQTVNTEAFFGQGTRLTVV.

The genes are TRBV5-6 and TRBJ1-2; D perhaps matches TRBD1 (5 bases). Germline V CDR1 and CDR2: SGHDT, YYEEEE. The CDR3 loop spans 13 amino acids. V was trimmed by 6 bases and J by 4 bases, leaving 13 bases between them. This chain's CDR3 is CASNQGMGYGYTF. Written as DNA, the CDR3 is TGTGCCAGCAACCAGGGAATGGGCTATGGCTACACCTTC.

V is TRBV3-1 (or the pseudogene TRBV3-2) and J is TRBJ1-5; the match to TRBD1 covers 8 bases. The CDR3 extends over 16 amino acids. Germline V gene sequence: CDR1 LGHDT, CDR2 YNNKEL (reference sequence). J gave up 6 bases and V 0 bases, and 7 bases lay outside the gene matches. The CDR3 sequence: CASSQDNRGSGQPQHF. In nucleotides, the CDR3 is TGTGCCAGCAGCCAAGACAACAGGGGGTCTGGTCAGCCCCAGCATTTT.

The chain uses TRBV19 and TRBJ2-7; the match to TRBD2 covers 13 bases. V shed 5 bases, J shed 3 bases, and the junction held 1 base outside the gene matches. There are 14 residues in the CDR3. Germline V gene data show CDR1 as LNHDA and CDR2 as SQIVND (reference sequence). DNA of the CDR3: TGTGCCAGTAGTTGGACTAGCGGGAGCTACGAGCAGTACTTC. Translating it yields CASSWTSGSYEQYF. Full variable domain (outside the CDR3, taken from reference TRBV19 and TRBJ2-7): DGGITQSPKYLFRKEGQNVTLSCEQNLNHDAMYWYRQDPGQGLRLIYYSQIVNDFQKGDIAEGYSVSREKKESFPLTVTSAQKNPTAFYLCASSWTSGSYEQYFGPGTRLTVT.

This clone was observed a single time. The CDR3 sequence: CATSARQDLSYEQYF. The CDR3 DNA reads TGTGCCACCAGCGCCCGACAGGACTTGTCCTACGAGCAGTACTTC. The chain is built from TRBV15 and TRBJ2-7; tentatively, D is TRBD1 (6 bases). Trimming shortened V by 5 bases and J by 1 base, and 15 bases separated the two germline ends. Germline V CDR1 and CDR2: LNHNV, YYDKDF (reference sequence). The CDR3 is made up of 15 amino acids.

The gene calls are TRBV11-3 and TRBJ2-7, with D hard to call. The germline V gene encodes CDR1 SGHNT and CDR2 YENEEA. The CDR3 consists of 13 residues. V was pared by 5 bases and J by 7 bases, with 15 bases between. Here the CDR3 DNA reads TGTGCCAGCAGCCCCAGACTCCCTGGGGAGCAGTACTTC. It codes for CASSPRLPGEQYF.

The chain combines TRBV28 with TRBJ2-3, with D perhaps matching TRBD2 (7 bases). V was trimmed by 4 bases and J by 2 bases, leaving 16 bases between them. Germline CDR1 is MDHEN and CDR2 is SYDVKM. This CDR3 is built from 16 residues. Here the CDR3 reads CASSYGAGDITDTQYF. The CDR3 DNA is TGTGCCAGCAGTTATGGGGCGGGGGACATCACAGATACGCAGTATTTT.